These T cell receptor beta chains were read from a single sample in a study of blood T cells in healthy people across ages. TCRdb independently ran MiXCR on the 5' RACE reads; one entry per CDR3 protein. The data show approximately 900,000 distinct CDR3 sequences, 29% seen once. In addition, the sample was reused for a study of T cells of mothers and their children.

Sequencing was performed on blood. The receptor source for this set is a woman in her forties in good health. Each CDR3 is given with its conserved first and last residue. The D gene is left open where the match is weak. Clone size is shown for a subset of rows, as once, few, many or a class of expanded clone.

TRBJ1-2 | TRBV6-5 | - | - | CASRPGTDNYGYTF | TGTGCCAGCAGACCCGGGACGGACAACTATGGCTACACCTTC
TRBJ2-1 | TRBV3-1 | - | TRBD2 | CASSQGAGGLAYNEQVF | TGTGCCAGCAGCCAAGGGGCGGGGGGGCTCGCCTACAATGAGCAGGTCTTC
TRBJ1-3 | TRBV6-6 | - | - | CASSPGQYSGNTIYF | TGTGCCAGCAGCCCCGGACAGTACTCTGGAAACACCATATATTTT
TRBJ1-1 | TRBV7-3 | many | - | CASSLERSGPAFF | TGTGCCAGCAGCTTAGAGCGTTCAGGGCCAGCTTTCTTT
TRBJ2-3 | TRBV9 | many | TRBD1 | CASSVGTALQLYF | TGTGCCAGCAGCGTCGGGACAGCTTTACAACTGTATTTT
TRBJ1-5 | TRBV12-3/TRBV12-4 | - | - | CASSLRHPPNQPQHF | TGTGCCAGCAGTTTACGACACCCACCCAATCAGCCCCAGCATTTT
TRBJ2-7 | TRBV29-1 | few | TRBD1 | CSVEGTGGEQYF | TGCAGCGTTGAAGGGACAGGGGGCGAGCAGTACTTC
TRBJ2-3 | TRBV4-1 | few | - | CASSQDRYADTQYF | TGCGCCAGCAGCCAAGATCGGTACGCAGATACGCAGTATTTT
TRBJ2-2 | TRBV2 | many | TRBD2 | CASRPPGGDTGELFF | TGTGCCAGCAGGCCCCCTGGGGGGGACACCGGGGAGCTGTTTTTT
TRBJ1-2 | TRBV5-1 | - | - | CASSLAPGLRSDGYTF | TGCGCCAGCAGCTTGGCCCCAGGGCTGCGATCGGATGGCTACACCTTC
TRBJ2-5 | TRBV12-3/TRBV12-4 | many | - | CASSPNRGSETQYF | TGTGCCAGCAGTCCAAATCGTGGGTCGGAGACCCAGTACTTC
TRBJ1-4 | TRBV29-1 | - | - | CSVEGAGVGEKLFF | TGCAGCGTTGAAGGAGCAGGGGTGGGTGAAAAACTGTTTTTT
TRBJ1-2 | TRBV12-3/TRBV12-4 | - | TRBD1 | CASRLWTGTGGYGYTF | TGTGCCAGCCGCCTATGGACAGGGACAGGTGGCTATGGCTACACCTTC
TRBJ2-3 | TRBV13 | once | - | CASGDRAAVTDTQYF | TGTGCCAGCGGCGACCGGGCTGCGGTCACAGATACGCAGTATTTT
TRBJ1-4 | TRBV7-2 | - | - | CASSLRQLEKLFF | TGTGCCAGCAGCTTACGGCAGCTCGAAAAACTGTTTTTT
TRBJ2-4 | TRBV7-9 | many | - | CASSLRTALAKNIQYF | TGTGCCAGCAGCTTAAGGACAGCCCTAGCCAAAAACATTCAGTACTTC
TRBJ2-3 | TRBV29-1 | many | - | CSVVPSESDTQYF | TGCAGCGTTGTTCCTAGCGAATCAGATACGCAGTATTTT
TRBJ2-1 | TRBV5-1 | few | TRBD2 | CASSSSGGKYNEQFF | TGCGCCAGCAGTTCTAGCGGGGGGAAATACAATGAGCAGTTCTTC
TRBJ1-4 | TRBV5-6 | - | - | CASSWGGMVSNEKLFF | TGTGCCAGCAGCTGGGGAGGGATGGTGTCTAATGAAAAACTGTTTTTT
TRBJ2-7 | TRBV20-1 | few | TRBD1 | CSARLVRGQGVFSYEQYF | TGCAGTGCTAGACTCGTACGGGGACAGGGGGTATTCTCCTACGAGCAGTACTTC
TRBJ2-7 | TRBV5-1 | - | TRBD1 | CASSGGTGGVDEQYF | TGCGCCAGCAGCGGGGGGACAGGGGGCGTCGACGAGCAGTACTTC
TRBJ2-5 | TRBV7-2 | - | TRBD2 | CASSFGSLAGVYVQYF | TGTGCCAGCAGCTTTGGGAGCCTAGCGGGAGTCTACGTGCAGTACTTC
TRBJ2-7 | TRBV28 | - | - | CASRTPGAYEQYF | TGTGCCAGCAGGACCCCGGGAGCCTACGAGCAGTACTTC
TRBJ2-6 | TRBV6-6 | - | - | CASSYADRFSGANVPTF | TGTGCCAGCAGTTACGCCGACAGGTTCTCTGGGGCCAACGTCCCGACTTTC
TRBJ1-2 | TRBV7-2 | once | TRBD1 | CASSTGQTNGYTF | TGTGCCAGCAGCACGGGACAGACCAATGGCTACACCTTC
TRBJ2-7 | TRBV27 | - | - | CASSFGGASYQQYF | TGTGCCAGCAGTTTTGGTGGGGCCTCCTACCAGCAGTACTTC
TRBJ1-1 | TRBV3-1 | - | - | CASSHRQSLNTEAFF | TGTGCCAGCAGCCACCGACAATCCTTGAACACTGAAGCTTTCTTT
TRBJ1-1 | TRBV7-6 | many | TRBD1 | CASSFDRGGLNTEAFF | TGTGCCAGCAGCTTCGACAGGGGGGGTTTGAACACTGAAGCTTTCTTT
TRBJ2-7 | TRBV4-1 | few | - | CASSPPLNPLSSYNEQYF | TGCGCCAGCAGCCCTCCTCTAAATCCGCTTAGCTCCTACAATGAGCAGTACTTC
TRBJ2-1 | TRBV19 | few | - | CASSTTDSYNEQFF | TGTGCCAGTAGTACCACGGACTCCTACAATGAGCAGTTCTTC
TRBJ1-2 | TRBV7-9 | - | - | CASSLLAPSAGYTF | TGTGCCAGCAGCTTATTGGCCCCCTCTGCGGGCTACACCTTC
TRBJ2-1 | TRBV28 | few | TRBD2 | CASSFVHSGRASYNEQFF | TGTGCCAGCAGTTTTGTACATAGCGGGAGGGCATCCTACAATGAGCAGTTCTTC
TRBJ2-3 | TRBV12-3/TRBV12-4 | - | - | CASSFGGWNTQYF | TGTGCCAGCAGTTTCGGGGGATGGAATACGCAGTATTTT
TRBJ1-5 | TRBV7-8 | few | TRBD1 | CASGQGVGQPQHF | TGTGCCAGCGGCCAGGGGGTGGGACAGCCCCAGCATTTT
TRBJ2-5 | TRBV20-1 | - | - | CSVPEDQETQYF | TGCAGTGTTCCGGAGGACCAAGAGACCCAGTACTTC
TRBJ1-2 | TRBV7-2 | few | - | CASSLGRGRTWDGYTF | TGTGCCAGCAGCTTAGGTCGAGGAAGGACTTGGGATGGCTACACCTTC
TRBJ1-3 | TRBV7-9 | - | - | CASSLAVSGNTIYF | TGTGCCAGCAGCTTAGCCGTCTCTGGAAACACCATATATTTT
TRBJ2-4 | TRBV5-8 | - | - | CASSLGTSVAKNIQYF | TGTGCCAGCAGCTTGGGGACAAGCGTGGCCAAAAACATTCAGTACTTC
TRBJ1-5 | TRBV2 | many | - | CASSYNTGLGQPQHF | TGTGCCAGCAGTTACAATACAGGGCTGGGTCAGCCCCAGCATTTT
TRBJ1-4 | TRBV4-1 | many | - | CASSQLQGSANEKLFF | TGCGCCAGCAGCCAACTTCAGGGATCAGCTAATGAAAAACTGTTTTTT
TRBJ2-3 | TRBV7-2 | - | - | CASSPLYQNTDTQYF | TGTGCCAGCAGCCCCCTGTATCAGAACACAGATACGCAGTATTTT
TRBJ2-5 | TRBV7-9 | once | - | CASSPSGNRQETRYF | TGTGCCAGCAGCCCGTCGGGGAACCGGCAAGAGACCCGGTACTTC
TRBJ2-1 | TRBV20-1 | - | TRBD2 | CSATLAGLYNEQFF | TGCAGTGCTACGCTAGCGGGGTTATACAATGAGCAGTTCTTC
TRBJ1-6 | TRBV7-2 | many | TRBD1 | CASSTQGNNSPLHF | TGTGCCAGCAGCACACAGGGGAATAATTCACCCCTCCACTTT
TRBJ1-2 | TRBV5-1 | few | - | CASSLEGIDYGYTF | TGCGCCAGCAGCTTGGAGGGTATTGACTATGGCTACACCTTC
TRBJ2-5 | TRBV7-9 | many | - | CASSTGTLQETQYF | TGTGCCAGCAGCACCGGGACACTCCAAGAGACCCAGTACTTC
TRBJ1-5 | TRBV12-5 | - | TRBD1 | CASGLKGGRSNQPQHF | TGTGCTAGTGGTTTGAAAGGGGGCCGTAGCAATCAGCCCCAGCATTTT